This T cell receptor beta chain is drawn from a study of cytomegalovirus exposure and HLA in healthy donors. Each donor's status was that of a healthy bone marrow donor. This CDR3 spans 13 amino acids. Germline CDR1 and CDR2: SGHTA and FQGTGA. Trimming removed 2 bases at V and 5 bases at J, with 10 bases between. Study findings and constraints: A later analysis showed TCR association rates differing by HLA locus, peaking at DRB1 and lowest at HLA-C. Analyses of presence/absence relied on an assumption of roughly uniform sequencing depth across donors. Cytomegalovirus association was listed for 150 to 200 TCR beta chains.

The PCR used 60 Vbeta and 13 Jbeta primers. Assay used: immunoSEQ multiplex PCR; TCRdb lists only in-frame clones, some missing. This table holds about 100,000 clones, approximately 76% found once. This clone was detected only a few times. Its antigen is not identified. This chain connects TRBV7-3 to TRBJ2-7, with a weak D call TRBD1 (5 bases). The TCR sequence derives from a woman in her fifties or sixties in good health and CMV-seropositive. Sequencing was performed on PBMCs. This CDR3 reads CASSLDSRHEQYF. The CDR3 bases are TGTGCCAGCAGCTTAGACAGTCGCCACGAGCAGTACTTC.